The TCR beta chain described here comes from a study of T cell repertoires and HLA-DP antigens. Sequencing was performed with immunoSEQ multiplex PCR; in TCRdb, only in-frame clones are kept and a portion is missing. Of approximately 110,000 clones listed, around 93% are singletons. As regards this clone: Its target is not known. The same CDR3 arises from other DNA sequences in this sample as well.

The CDR3 spans 15 residues. In germline, CDR1 is LGHNA, CDR2 YSLEER. V lost 1 base to trimming and J lost 2 bases; unmatched junction nucleotides: 0. The rearrangement links TRBV4-3 to TRBJ2-2; 8 bases fit TRBD1. Material for sequencing was CD4+ T cells from PBMCs. This TCR came from a woman aged 18-30 years in good health and CMV-seronegative. The CDR3: CASSQAGGNTGELFF. CDR3 sequence (DNA): TGCGCCAGCAGCCAAGCAGGGGGCAACACCGGGGAGCTGTTTTTT.